These 15 T cell receptor beta chains share one sample of origin, sequenced in a study of T cell repertoires in aging, cancer and after chemotherapy. Amplification of TCR beta used genomic DNA extracted from peripheral blood. A mixed TRB-A/B primer pool amplified rearranged TRB by multiplex touch-down PCR. Each CDR3 protein gets one entry after TCRdb re-called the multiplex PCR reads with MiXCR. The sample consists of roughly 1,600 distinct CDR3 sequences, over 20% of them appearing once. Sequencing was done on a sample of blood. The source is a human donor with a solid tumor.

This clonotype has a handful of counts. J is TRBJ2-2 and V is TRBV18; the D is unclear. The V and J ends lost 6 bases and 0 bases respectively, with 2 bases between them. Germline CDR1 is KGHSH and CDR2 is LQKENI. The CDR3 is made up of 12 amino acids. Here the CDR3 reads CASSTNTGELFF. The CDR3 nucleotides read TGTGCCAGCTCGACGAACACCGGGGAGCTGTTTTTT.

The gene calls are TRBV5-4 and TRBJ1-2; D is ambiguous. The V and J ends lost 5 bases and 2 bases respectively, with 13 bases between them. Germline V gene data show CDR1 as SGHNT and CDR2 as YYREEE (reference sequence). The CDR3 extends over 14 amino acids. The CDR3 DNA reads as TGTGCCAGCAGTCGGGATGGACGGAACTATGGCTACACCTTC. It is translated as CASSRDGRNYGYTF.

V usage is TRBV27 and J usage is TRBJ2-2; D is perhaps TRBD2 (5 bases). From germline, CDR1 is MNHEY and CDR2 SMNVEV (reference sequence). Trimming shortened V by 3 bases and J by 7 bases, and 18 bases separated the two germline ends. The CDR3 totals 16 residues. The CDR3 protein is CASSLRTSGGHGELFF. The CDR3 DNA reads TGTGCCAGCAGTTTGCGGACTTCAGGCGGCCACGGGGAGCTGTTTTTT.

The rearrangement links TRBV5-1 to TRBJ2-7; 8 bases are a match to TRBD1. Germline-derived CDR1 and CDR2 are SGHRS and YFSETQ. The CDR3 is made up of 15 amino acids. With 2 bases clipped from V and 0 bases from J, the junction kept 4 bases outside the gene matches. CDR3 loop: CASSFGQGRSYEQYF. In DNA, the CDR3 is TGCGCCAGCAGCTTTGGACAGGGACGCTCCTACGAGCAGTACTTC.

This chain uses TRBV5-5 with TRBJ1-1, with D possibly being TRBD1 (6 bases). Trimming shortened V by 7 bases and J by 4 bases, and 20 bases separated the two germline ends. There are 15 residues in the CDR3. The germline V gene encodes CDR1 SGHKS and CDR2 YYEKEE (reference sequence). This CDR3 reads CASWGLGAGFTEAFF. In DNA, the CDR3 is TGTGCCAGCTGGGGGTTGGGGGCTGGGTTCACTGAAGCTTTCTTT.

This clonotype has more than one count but fewer than ten. As DNA, the CDR3 is TGTGCCAGTAGCCCCGCCACGGGTACGCAGTATTTT. Translation gives CASSPATGTQYF. The genes are TRBV19 and TRBJ2-3; no clear D gene. The CDR3 has 12 residues. The germline CDR1 and CDR2 sequences are LNHDA and SQIVND (reference sequence). V was trimmed by 6 bases and J by 8 bases, leaving 12 bases between them.

A few counts support this clonotype. V gene TRBV20-1 combines with J gene TRBJ2-3; 9 positions agree with TRBD2. V was clipped by 4 bases and J by 5 bases; unmatched bases: 13. Germline V gene sequence: CDR1 DFQATT, CDR2 SNEGSKA (reference sequence). CDR3 length: 16 amino acids. The CDR3 here is CSATQIASGELDTQYF. Written as DNA, the CDR3 is TGCAGTGCTACCCAGATAGCTAGCGGGGAGTTAGATACGCAGTATTTT.

The chain couples TRBV5-1 to TRBJ1-1, with 7 bases that match TRBD1. Germline V gene data show CDR1 as SGHRS and CDR2 as YFSETQ. CDR3 size: 14 residues. V dropped 0 bases and J dropped 8; count of bases not matched to a gene: 7. CDR3 coding DNA: TGCGCCAGCAGCTTGGACAGGGGCCCCCTCGAAGCTTTCTTT. Translated: CASSLDRGPLEAFF. Based on the CDR3 plus reference TRBV5-1 and TRBJ1-1, the full variable domain is KAGVTQTPRYLIKTRGQQVTLSCSPISGHRSVSWYQQTPGQGLQFLFEYFSETQRNKGNFPGRFSGRQFSNSRSEMNVSTLELGDSALYLCASSLDRGPLEAFFGQGTRLTVV.

This clonotype is judged medium-sized (0.01 to 0.1%). The chain employs TRBV6-5 and TRBJ2-7; 9 positions agree with TRBD1. CDR1 MNHEY and CDR2 SVGAGI come from the germline V gene. With 5 bases clipped from V and 6 bases from J, the junction kept 8 bases outside the gene matches. The CDR3 contains 14 residues. Written as DNA, the CDR3 is TGTGCCAGCAGTCCTAGGGACAGGGCTGGCGAGCAGTACTTC. Translating gives CASSPRDRAGEQYF.

In this sample, this clonotype is large. The chain uses TRBV7-2 and TRBJ2-7, with D hard to call. Trimming shortened V by 1 base and J by 4 bases, and 11 bases separated the two germline ends. Germline V gene sequence: CDR1 SGHTA, CDR2 FQGNSA. This CDR3 spans 14 amino acids. CDR3 bases: TGTGCCAGCAGCTTAGTAGGACCAATTTACGAGCAGTACTTC. Translation gives CASSLVGPIYEQYF. Full variable domain (remainder filled in from reference TRBV7-2 and TRBJ2-7): GAGVSQSPSNKVTEKGKDVELRCDPISGHTALYWYRQSLGQGLEFLIYFQGNSAPDKSGLPSDRFSAERTGGSVSTLTIQRTQQEDSAVYLCASSLVGPIYEQYFGPGTRLTVT.

This clonotype is deemed medium-sized (0.01 to 0.1%). This chain links TRBV29-1 with TRBJ1-4; D is uncertain. The CDR3 extends over 14 amino acids. The V end lost 2 bases, the J end lost 4 bases, and 11 bases lay between the germline ends. Germline lookup yields CDR1 SQVTM and CDR2 ANQGSEA. The DNA of the CDR3 is TGCAGCGTTGAACCAGAGGGTTATAATGAAAAACTGTTTTTT. Residues: CSVEPEGYNEKLFF.

This chain links TRBV28 with TRBJ1-2; TRBD1 matches 7 bases. The CDR3 sequence is 15 residues long. V dropped 6 bases and J dropped 5; count of bases not matched to a gene: 12. Looked up from germline, CDR1 is MDHEN and CDR2 is SYDVKM. The CDR3 DNA reads TGTGCCAGCAGCCTCTCGGACAGGAACATTTATGGCTACACCTTC. It specifies CASSLSDRNIYGYTF.

As to this clonotype: It may be a read error: a sequence one base away is much more abundant. The rearrangement joins TRBV29-1 to TRBJ2-3; a weak D match, TRBD2 (6 bases). The CDR3 runs to 14 residues. Trimming pared 4 bases from V and 5 bases from J, leaving 16 bases between. Germline V gives CDR1 SQVTM, CDR2 ANQGSEA. The CDR3 is CSVATSLRKDTQYF. CDR3 bases: TGCAGCGTTGCGACTAGTCTCCGAAAAGATACGCAGTATTTT.

The chain employs TRBV5-6 and TRBJ2-3; TRBD1 agrees at 10 bases. Germline V CDR1 and CDR2: SGHDT, YYEEEE. The length of the CDR3 is 15 residues. J lost 5 bases, V lost 0 bases, and 3 bases had no gene match. CDR3 bases: TGTGCCAGCAGCTTGGGGGGACAGGGGTTAGATACGCAGTATTTT. Protein: CASSLGGQGLDTQYF.

This clonotype qualifies as medium-sized. The V gene is TRBV30, the J gene TRBJ1-6, with D tentatively TRBD1 (5 bases). Between the trimmed V and J ends, which lost 3 bases and 7 bases, there was a span of 10 bases. The CDR3 covers 13 residues. The V gene's germline CDR1 is GTSNPN and CDR2 SVGIG (reference sequence). CDR3 DNA sequence: TGTGCCTGGAGGGACACCCTCAATTCACCCCTCCACTTT. Translation gives CAWRDTLNSPLHF.